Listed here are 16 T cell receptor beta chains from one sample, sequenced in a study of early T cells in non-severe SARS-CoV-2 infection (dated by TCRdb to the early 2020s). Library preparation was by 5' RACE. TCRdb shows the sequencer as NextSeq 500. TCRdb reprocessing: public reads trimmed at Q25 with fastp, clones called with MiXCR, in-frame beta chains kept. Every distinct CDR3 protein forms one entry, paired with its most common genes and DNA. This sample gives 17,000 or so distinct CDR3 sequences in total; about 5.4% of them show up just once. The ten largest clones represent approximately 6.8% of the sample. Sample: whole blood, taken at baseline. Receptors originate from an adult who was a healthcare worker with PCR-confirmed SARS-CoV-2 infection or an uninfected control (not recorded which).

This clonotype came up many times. The CDR3 reads CASSLYREGYGYTF. The CDR3 nucleotides are TGTGCCAGCAGTTTATACAGGGAAGGTTATGGCTACACCTTC. The chain employs TRBV5-8 and TRBJ1-2, with D possibly being TRBD1 (6 bases). V was cut by 5 bases and J by 5 bases, with 16 bases left in between. The CDR3 is made up of 14 amino acids. CDR1 SGHTS and CDR2 YDEGEE come from the germline V gene.

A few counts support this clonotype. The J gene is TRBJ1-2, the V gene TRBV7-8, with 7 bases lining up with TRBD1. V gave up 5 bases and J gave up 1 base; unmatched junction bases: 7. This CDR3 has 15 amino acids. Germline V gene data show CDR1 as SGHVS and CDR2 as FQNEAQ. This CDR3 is CASSVNRGFNYGYTF. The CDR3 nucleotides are TGTGCCAGCAGCGTCAACAGGGGATTTAACTATGGCTACACCTTC.

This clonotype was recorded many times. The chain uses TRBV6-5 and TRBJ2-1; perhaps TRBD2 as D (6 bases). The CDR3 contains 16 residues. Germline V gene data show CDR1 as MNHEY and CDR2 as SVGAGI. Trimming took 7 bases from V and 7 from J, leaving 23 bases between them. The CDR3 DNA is TGTGCCAGCATGCCCTCCGGGAGAACGGATAATAATGAGCAGTTCTTC. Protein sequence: CASMPSGRTDNNEQFF.

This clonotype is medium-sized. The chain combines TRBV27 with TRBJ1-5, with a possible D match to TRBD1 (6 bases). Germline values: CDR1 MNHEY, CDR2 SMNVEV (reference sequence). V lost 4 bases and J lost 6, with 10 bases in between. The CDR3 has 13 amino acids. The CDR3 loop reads CASSYRDGQPQHF. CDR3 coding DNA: TGTGCCAGCAGTTACAGGGATGGTCAGCCCCAGCATTTT.

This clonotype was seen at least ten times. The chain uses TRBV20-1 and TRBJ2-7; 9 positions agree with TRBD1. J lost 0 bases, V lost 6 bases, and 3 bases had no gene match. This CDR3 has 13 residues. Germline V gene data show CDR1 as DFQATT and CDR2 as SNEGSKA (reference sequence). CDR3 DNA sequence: TGCAGTGCCACGGGACAGGGCTCCTACGAGCAGTACTTC. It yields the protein CSATGQGSYEQYF.

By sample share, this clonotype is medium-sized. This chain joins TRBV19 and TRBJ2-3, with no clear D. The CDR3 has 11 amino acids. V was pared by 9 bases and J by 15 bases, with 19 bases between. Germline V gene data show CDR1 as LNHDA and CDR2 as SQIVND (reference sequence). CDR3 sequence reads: CASRIFERYYF. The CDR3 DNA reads TGTGCCAGCAGAATCTTTGAACGGTATTATTTT.

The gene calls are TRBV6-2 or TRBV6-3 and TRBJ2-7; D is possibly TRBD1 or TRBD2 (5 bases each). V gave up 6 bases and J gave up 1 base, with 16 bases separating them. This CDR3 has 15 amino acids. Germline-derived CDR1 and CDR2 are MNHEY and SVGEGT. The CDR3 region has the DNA TGTGCCAGCAGCCTCTTGGGGACGGTTTCCTACGAGCAGTACTTC. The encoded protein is CASSLLGTVSYEQYF.

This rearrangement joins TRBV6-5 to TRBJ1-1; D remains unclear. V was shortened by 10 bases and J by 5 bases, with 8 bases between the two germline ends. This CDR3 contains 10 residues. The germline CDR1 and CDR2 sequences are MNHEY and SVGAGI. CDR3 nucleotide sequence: TGTGCCACCGGAAGGACTGAAGCTTTCTTT. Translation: CATGRTEAFF.

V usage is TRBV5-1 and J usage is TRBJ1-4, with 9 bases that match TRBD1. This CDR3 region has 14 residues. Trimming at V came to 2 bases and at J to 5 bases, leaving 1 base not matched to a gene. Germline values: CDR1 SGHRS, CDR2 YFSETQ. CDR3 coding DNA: TGCGCCAGCAGCTTCACAGGGGGCAATGAAAAACTGTTTTTT. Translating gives CASSFTGGNEKLFF.

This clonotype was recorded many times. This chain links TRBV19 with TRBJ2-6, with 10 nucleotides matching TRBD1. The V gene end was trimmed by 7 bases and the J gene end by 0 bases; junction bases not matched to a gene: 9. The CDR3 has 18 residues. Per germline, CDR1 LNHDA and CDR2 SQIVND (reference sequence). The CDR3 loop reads CASNPGTGVYSGANVLTF. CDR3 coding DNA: TGTGCCAGTAACCCAGGGACAGGGGTCTACTCTGGGGCCAACGTCCTGACTTTC.

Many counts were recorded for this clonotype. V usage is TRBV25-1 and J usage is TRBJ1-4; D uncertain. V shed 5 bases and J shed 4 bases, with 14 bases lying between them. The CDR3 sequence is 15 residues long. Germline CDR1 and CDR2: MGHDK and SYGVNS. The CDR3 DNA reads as TGTGCCAGCAGTCCGAGTTGGGTTAATAATGAAAAACTGTTTTTT. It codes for CASSPSWVNNEKLFF.

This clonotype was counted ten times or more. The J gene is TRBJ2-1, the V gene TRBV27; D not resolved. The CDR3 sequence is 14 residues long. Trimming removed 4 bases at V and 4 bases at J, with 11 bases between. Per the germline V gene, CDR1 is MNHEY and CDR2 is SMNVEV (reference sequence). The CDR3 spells CASSYSGGYNEQFF. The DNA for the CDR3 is TGTGCCAGCAGTTATTCGGGCGGTTACAATGAGCAGTTCTTC.

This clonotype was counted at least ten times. CDR3 region: CASSLARGGPEAFF. CDR3 nucleotides: TGTGCCAGCAGCTTAGCGCGGGGGGGCCCTGAAGCTTTCTTT. This sequence joins TRBV7-8 and TRBJ1-1; TRBD1 is a possible D gene (6 bases). The V gene's germline CDR1 is SGHVS and CDR2 FQNEAQ. CDR3 size: 14 residues. Between the trimmed V and J ends, which lost 0 bases and 6 bases, there was a span of 11 bases.

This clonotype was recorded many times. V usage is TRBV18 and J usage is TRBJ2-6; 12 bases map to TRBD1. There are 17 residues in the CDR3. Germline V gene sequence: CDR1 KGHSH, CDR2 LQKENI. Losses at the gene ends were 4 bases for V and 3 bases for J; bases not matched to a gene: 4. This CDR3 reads CASSQGQGARGANVLTF. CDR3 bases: TGTGCCAGCTCACAGGGACAGGGGGCGCGTGGGGCCAACGTCCTGACTTTC. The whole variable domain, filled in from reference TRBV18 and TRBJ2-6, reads NAGVMQNPRHLVRRRGQEARLRCSPMKGHSHVYWYRQLPEEGLKFMVYLQKENIIDESGMPKERFSAEFPKEGPSILRIQQVVRGDSAAYFCASSQGQGARGANVLTFGAGSRLTVL.

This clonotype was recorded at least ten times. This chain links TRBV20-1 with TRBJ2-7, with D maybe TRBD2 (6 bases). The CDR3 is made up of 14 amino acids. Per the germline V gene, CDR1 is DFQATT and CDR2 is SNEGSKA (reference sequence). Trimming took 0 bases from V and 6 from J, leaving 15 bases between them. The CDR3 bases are TGCAGTGCTAGAGATGGAGCGACTAGAGGCGAGCAGTACTTC. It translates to CSARDGATRGEQYF.

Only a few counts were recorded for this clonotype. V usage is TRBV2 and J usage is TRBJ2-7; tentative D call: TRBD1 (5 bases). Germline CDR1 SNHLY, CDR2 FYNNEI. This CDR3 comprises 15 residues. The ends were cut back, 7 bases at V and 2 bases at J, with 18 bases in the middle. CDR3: CASTDPQGGTYEQYF. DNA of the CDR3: TGTGCCAGCACGGACCCTCAGGGTGGCACCTACGAGCAGTACTTC.